The 31 T cell receptor beta chains below were found in one sample sequenced in a study of identical twins. MiXCR, applied by TCRdb to the 5' RACE reads, yields one record per CDR3 protein. This table has about 790,000 distinct CDR3 sequences, over 15% appearing once. The sample also formed part of further work on T cells expressing NK-cell markers.

Material: PBMCs. The receptors were gathered from a young woman in good health.

As DNA, the CDR3 is TGTGCCAGCAGTTATACCGCGACCCAAGAGACCCAGTACTTC. Protein sequence: CASSYTATQETQYF. V and J are TRBV6-5 and TRBJ2-5; D uncertain. CDR1 MNHEY and CDR2 SVGAGI come from the germline V gene. The length of the CDR3 is 14 residues. Deletions cut 3 bases from V and 1 base from J, with 9 bases between.

This clonotype was found once. This chain joins TRBV30 and TRBJ2-5; 7 bases fit TRBD2. J gave up 1 base and V 2 bases, and 7 bases lay outside the gene matches. The germline V gene has CDR1 GTSNPN and CDR2 SVGIG (reference sequence). The length of the CDR3 is 15 residues. CDR3 in DNA: TGTGCCTGGAGTCGTGGGGGAGGGACCCAAGAGACCCAGTACTTC. Translating gives CAWSRGGGTQETQYF.

The J gene is TRBJ1-2, the V gene TRBV27; D is undetermined. The CDR3 extends over 15 amino acids. Per the germline V gene, CDR1 is MNHEY and CDR2 is SMNVEV (reference sequence). Trimming cost V 2 bases and J 5 bases, with 15 bases left between them. As DNA, the CDR3 is TGTGCCAGCAGTTTAAACAACCAGGCACGATATGGCTACACCTTC. This encodes CASSLNNQARYGYTF.

This clonotype has just a few counts. The rearrangement uses TRBV11-3 and TRBJ2-1, with 7 positions matching TRBD2. The CDR3 consists of 14 residues. The germline gives CDR1 SGHNT, CDR2 YENEEA. V gave up 5 bases and J gave up 6 bases; unmatched junction bases: 7. CDR3 protein: CASSLGRAGNEQFF. CDR3 DNA: TGTGCCAGCAGCCTTGGGAGGGCCGGCAATGAGCAGTTCTTC.

V usage is TRBV6-1 and J usage is TRBJ2-7; D possibly corresponds to TRBD2 (6 bases). Looked up from germline, CDR1 is MNHNS and CDR2 is SASEGT. V was trimmed by 5 bases and J by 4 bases, leaving 18 bases between them. The CDR3 has 15 amino acids. CDR3 coding DNA: TGTGCCAGCAGTCCCCCGGCGGCAGGGAGGTACGAGCAGTACTTC. Protein sequence: CASSPPAAGRYEQYF.

This chain uses TRBV7-6 with TRBJ2-7; 10 bases line up with TRBD1. Germline loops: CDR1 SGHVS, CDR2 FNYEAQ. Germline trimming cut 5 bases from V and 0 bases from J; bases unmatched to any gene: 4. The CDR3 is 15 amino acids. The CDR3 nucleotides read TGTGCCAGCAGCCCGGGACAGGGGCCCTCCTACGAGCAGTACTTC. As protein: CASSPGQGPSYEQYF. Drawing the rest from reference TRBV7-6 and TRBJ2-7, the complete variable domain is GAGVSQSPRYKVTKRGQDVALRCDPISGHVSLYWYRQALGQGPEFLTYFNYEAQQDKSGLPNDRFSAERPEGSISTLTIQRTEQRDSAMYRCASSPGQGPSYEQYFGPGTRLTVT.

This clonotype was seen a handful of times. This rearrangement joins TRBV18 to TRBJ1-2; D may be TRBD1 (6 bases). Germline CDR1 KGHSH, CDR2 LQKENI. The CDR3 extends over 14 amino acids. V shed 3 bases and J shed 4 bases, with 12 bases lying between them. CDR3 sequence: CASSPPDRIYGYTF. The CDR3 bases are TGTGCCAGCTCACCCCCGGACAGAATCTATGGCTACACCTTC.

The chain employs TRBV29-1 and TRBJ1-1, with D tentatively TRBD1 (6 bases). V was trimmed by 3 bases and J by 0 bases, leaving 11 bases between them. The CDR3 extends over 14 amino acids. The germline CDR1 and CDR2 sequences are SQVTM and ANQGSEA. The CDR3, as DNA: TGCAGCGTTGAGGGGGCCGATATGAACACTGAAGCTTTCTTT. Its protein is CSVEGADMNTEAFF.

V usage is TRBV7-6 and J usage is TRBJ2-1; D is tentatively TRBD1 or TRBD2 (5 bases each). V lost 3 bases to trimming and J lost 5 bases, with 11 bases between them. Germline CDR1 and CDR2: SGHVS and FNYEAQ. This CDR3 is built from 14 residues. For the CDR3, the DNA is TGTGCCAGCAGCTTCGGGGCCCCTAACAATGAGCAGTTCTTC. Amino acid sequence: CASSFGAPNNEQFF. The full variable domain, rest sourced from reference TRBV7-6 and TRBJ2-1, is GAGVSQSPRYKVTKRGQDVALRCDPISGHVSLYWYRQALGQGPEFLTYFNYEAQQDKSGLPNDRFSAERPEGSISTLTIQRTEQRDSAMYRCASSFGAPNNEQFFGPGTRLTVL.

The chain employs TRBV5-1 and TRBJ2-5; 7 bases are a match to TRBD2. J gave up 4 bases and V 6 bases, and 12 bases lay outside the gene matches. There are 15 residues in the CDR3. Germline-derived CDR1 and CDR2 are SGHRS and YFSETQ. The CDR3 region has the DNA TGCGCCAGCAAGGTGTACGGGGGGACGCCAGAGACCCAGTACTTC. It codes for CASKVYGGTPETQYF.

In its sample, this clonotype was seen a few times. This rearrangement joins TRBV6-1 to TRBJ2-5, with 7 bases lining up with TRBD1. Germline V gives CDR1 MNHNS, CDR2 SASEGT. The CDR3 runs 13 residues. The J segment lost 4 bases and the V segment lost 6 bases, leaving 5 bases of the junction unmatched. The CDR3 here is CASRAPGGETQYF. As DNA, the CDR3 is TGTGCCAGCAGAGCCCCAGGGGGAGAGACCCAGTACTTC.

The rearrangement joins TRBV7-9 to TRBJ2-7; D remains ambiguous. The germline CDR1 and CDR2 sequences are SEHNR and FQNEAQ (reference sequence). The CDR3 runs 12 residues. V was trimmed by 5 bases and J by 4 bases, leaving 9 bases between them. The CDR3 nucleotides are TGTGCCAGCAGCGGAATTAATTACGAGCAGTACTTC. Its translation is CASSGINYEQYF.

The rearrangement joins TRBV7-2 to TRBJ2-4, with D unclear. Per the germline V gene, CDR1 is SGHTA and CDR2 is FQGNSA. Between the trimmed V and J ends, which lost 6 bases and 1 base, there was a span of 7 bases. The CDR3 has 13 residues. CDR3 in amino acids: CASRPAAKNIQYF. The CDR3 region has the DNA TGTGCCAGCAGGCCTGCGGCCAAAAACATTCAGTACTTC.

The J gene is TRBJ2-5, the V gene TRBV5-1, with D unresolved. Trimming shortened V by 4 bases and J by 2 bases, and 21 bases separated the two germline ends. Per the germline V gene, CDR1 is SGHRS and CDR2 is YFSETQ. This CDR3 region has 17 residues. This CDR3 is CASSALATLGWQETQYF. Here the CDR3 DNA reads TGCGCCAGCAGCGCCCTGGCCACCCTAGGATGGCAAGAGACCCAGTACTTC.

This clonotype was seen once. V is TRBV12-3 or TRBV12-4 and J is TRBJ2-3, with TRBD2 as a possible D gene (5 bases). V was pared by 3 bases and J by 3 bases, with 16 bases between. The CDR3 sequence is 16 residues long. The chain's CDR3 is CASSFGLARFTDTQYF. Written as DNA, the CDR3 is TGTGCCAGCAGTTTCGGGCTAGCAAGATTTACAGATACGCAGTATTTT.

This clonotype was counted a few times. The CDR3 DNA is TGCGCCAGCAGCTTTAGGCAAACCCTCTACAATGAGCAGTTCTTC. Residues: CASSFRQTLYNEQFF. The chain is built from TRBV5-1 and TRBJ2-1; no clear D gene. The CDR3 has 15 residues. The germline CDR1 and CDR2 sequences are SGHRS and YFSETQ. The V and J ends lost 2 bases and 3 bases respectively, with 12 bases between them.

Only a few counts were recorded for this clonotype. The chain recombines TRBV20-1 with TRBJ2-7, with TRBD2 matching over 8 bases. Germline trimming cut 0 bases from V and 0 bases from J; bases unmatched to any gene: 7. This CDR3 has 16 residues. CDR1 DFQATT and CDR2 SNEGSKA come from the germline V gene (reference sequence). CDR3 sequence reads: CSARETSGISSYEQYF. The CDR3 DNA reads as TGCAGTGCTAGAGAAACTAGCGGTATAAGCTCCTACGAGCAGTACTTC.

The DNA for the CDR3 is TGCGCCAGCAGCTTGGGTGGAGACAGGGCGAAGGAGACCCAGTACTTC. As protein: CASSLGGDRAKETQYF. The chain links TRBV5-1 to TRBJ2-5; 7 bases match TRBD1. Trimming removed 0 bases from V and 5 bases from J; junction bases left unmatched: 10. CDR1 and CDR2 (germline): SGHRS, YFSETQ. CDR3 length: 16 residues.

This clonotype showed up just a few times. The gene calls are TRBV5-1 and TRBJ2-2; D tentatively fits TRBD1 or TRBD2 (5 bases each). The CDR3 consists of 15 residues. V was clipped by 4 bases and J by 5 bases, with 15 bases between them. Per germline, CDR1 SGHRS and CDR2 YFSETQ. The CDR3, as DNA: TGCGCCAGCAGCACCGACGGTGGGGGAACCGGGGAGCTGTTTTTT. This codes for CASSTDGGGTGELFF.

The rearrangement joins TRBV9 to TRBJ2-3, with D perhaps TRBD2 (5 bases). CDR1 is SGDLS and CDR2 is YYNGEE in the germline V gene. The germline V and J ends were trimmed by 4 bases and 2 bases, with 17 bases remaining between them. The CDR3 sequence is 16 residues long. DNA of the CDR3: TGTGCCAGCAGCCCCATGAGCGTGGACTTCACAGATACGCAGTATTTT. The encoded protein is CASSPMSVDFTDTQYF.

The chain recombines TRBV13 with TRBJ2-7; TRBD1 is a possible D gene (6 bases). The V gene lost 3 bases and the J gene lost 5 bases, with 14 bases spanning the gap. The CDR3 totals 14 residues. Germline CDR1 and CDR2: PRHDT and FYEKMQ (reference sequence). Here the CDR3 DNA reads TGTGCCAGCAGCTTTCTGGGGGCGCTTGACGAGCAGTACTTC. Translating it yields CASSFLGALDEQYF. Drawing the rest from reference TRBV13 and TRBJ2-7, the complete variable domain is AAGVIQSPRHLIKEKRETATLKCYPIPRHDTVYWYQQGPGQDPQFLISFYEKMQSDKGSIPDRFSAQQFSDYHSELNMSSLELGDSALYFCASSFLGALDEQYFGPGTRLTVT.

This chain links TRBV7-2 with TRBJ2-7; TRBD2 matches 13 bases. The germline CDR1 and CDR2 sequences are SGHTA and FQGNSA. V dropped 4 bases and J dropped 7; count of bases not matched to a gene: 7. The CDR3 runs to 15 residues. CDR3 sequence (DNA): TGTGCCAGCAGCTCCAGGACTAGCGGGAGCTTGGAGCAGTACTTC. It encodes CASSSRTSGSLEQYF.

This sequence joins TRBV28 and TRBJ2-7; D perhaps matches TRBD2 (6 bases). V was shortened by 3 bases and J by 7 bases, with 19 bases between the two germline ends. The CDR3 consists of 15 residues. Germline loops: CDR1 MDHEN, CDR2 SYDVKM. CDR3 DNA: TGTGCCAGCAGTTTTAGGGGAGCGGGCCTCGGGGAGCAGTACTTC. It translates to CASSFRGAGLGEQYF.

This clonotype was observed a handful of times. This rearrangement joins TRBV5-1 to TRBJ2-7, with 7 bases that match TRBD2. There are 15 residues in the CDR3. Germline values: CDR1 SGHRS, CDR2 YFSETQ. J lost 4 bases, V lost 0 bases, and 7 bases had no gene match. CDR3 nucleotides: TGCGCCAGCAGCTTGGGTGGAGCGGGATTGTACGAGCAGTACTTC. Translation: CASSLGGAGLYEQYF.

The chain couples TRBV7-9 to TRBJ2-7, with D tentatively TRBD2 (5 bases). The germline V gene encodes CDR1 SEHNR and CDR2 FQNEAQ (reference sequence). The CDR3 spans 14 residues. Trimming pared 3 bases from V and 3 bases from J, leaving 12 bases between. Here the CDR3 DNA reads TGTGCCAGCAGCTTTGCGGAGGTTGACTACGAGCAGTACTTC. The encoded protein is CASSFAEVDYEQYF.

In its sample, this clonotype was seen a few times. The chain links TRBV12-3 or TRBV12-4 to TRBJ2-5; D is perhaps TRBD1 (6 bases). This CDR3 is built from 13 residues. Trimming shortened V by 7 bases and J by 4 bases, and 13 bases separated the two germline ends. CDR3 DNA: TGTGCCAGCACCTTATGGGGGCTAGAGACCCAGTACTTC. Encoded protein: CASTLWGLETQYF.

This clonotype was seen only a few times. For the CDR3, the DNA is TGCAGTGCGGTCTCACTGACAGGCGGAGGGGAGACCCAGTACTTC. Its translation: CSAVSLTGGGETQYF. The chain uses TRBV20-1 and TRBJ2-5, with D perhaps TRBD1 or TRBD2 (6 bases each). Germline V lookup: CDR1 DFQATT, CDR2 SNEGSKA (reference sequence). V was shortened by 6 bases and J by 5 bases, with 22 bases between the two germline ends. CDR3 size: 15 residues.

The gene calls are TRBV7-2 and TRBJ2-7, with 10 bases lining up with TRBD1. CDR3 length equals 14 residues. Germline V gene sequence: CDR1 SGHTA, CDR2 FQGNSA. After removal of 5 bases from V and 2 bases from J, the junction contained 3 bases not matched to a gene. The CDR3 is CASSVDRGTYEQYF. The CDR3 DNA sequence: TGTGCCAGCAGCGTGGACAGGGGGACCTACGAGCAGTACTTC.

There are a few counts of this clonotype. J is TRBJ1-4 and V is TRBV3-1; no clear D. Trimming cost V 0 bases and J 7 bases, with 12 bases left between them. There are 15 residues in the CDR3. Germline V gives CDR1 LGHDT, CDR2 YNNKEL (reference sequence). The CDR3 nucleotides read TGTGCCAGCAGCCAAGATTTAATCGAGGGTGAAAAACTGTTTTTT. This sequence encodes CASSQDLIEGEKLFF.

There are many counts of this clonotype. The gene calls are TRBV7-8 and TRBJ2-7, with 7 nucleotides matching TRBD1. CDR1 is SGHVS, CDR2 FQNEAQ, per germline. There are 16 residues in the CDR3. V shed 4 bases and J 6 bases; nucleotides not matched to a gene: 15. CDR3 nucleotides: TGTGCCAGCAGCTCAAGGACAGGCCTTATGATTCTCGAGCAGTACTTC. Translating it yields CASSSRTGLMILEQYF.

The chain is built from TRBV5-1 and TRBJ2-6; D is perhaps TRBD1 (6 bases). The CDR3 consists of 17 residues. CDR1 is SGHRS, CDR2 YFSETQ, per germline. Trimming took 4 bases from V and 4 from J, leaving 18 bases between them. The CDR3 DNA is TGCGCCAGCAGCCCCAATCTACAGGGCTCGGGGGCCAACGTCCTGACTTTC. It specifies CASSPNLQGSGANVLTF.